This T cell receptor beta chain was recorded in a study of blood T cell repertoires in COVID-19. TCRdb keeps only in-frame clones here, not all; method: immunoSEQ multiplex PCR. The top ten hold about 7% of the sample, which has 250,000 to 300,000 clones, approximately 89% seen once. The source is a woman aged 30 to 39 who had recovered from COVID-19. Sequencing was performed on peripheral blood.

CDR3 sequence: CASSQEPDRAGASSYEQYF. CDR3 nucleotide sequence: TGCGCCAGCAGCCAAGAACCAGACAGGGCAGGGGCAAGCTCCTACGAGCAGTACTTC. V usage is TRBV4-1 and J usage is TRBJ2-7; 7 bases are a match to TRBD1. Germline trimming cut 0 bases from V and 0 bases from J; bases unmatched to any gene: 14. There are 19 residues in the CDR3. Germline V gene lookup returns CDR1 MGHRA and CDR2 YSYEKL.